The 19 T cell receptor beta chains given below trace back to one sample, sequenced in a study of neoadjuvant anti-PD-1 for oral cavity cancer. Profiled with immunoSEQ multiplex PCR; TCRdb holds only in-frame clones, not every one. The sample consists of around 81,000 clones, roughly four fifths of them appearing once. This specimen consisted of PBMCs, obtained before nivolumab (anti-PD-1) treatment. Source of these receptors: a person between 40 and 79 years old with oral cavity squamous cell carcinoma.

This sequence joins TRBV29-1 and TRBJ2-2; no clear D. The V gene's germline CDR1 is SQVTM and CDR2 ANQGSEA. The CDR3 is 10 amino acids. V lost 7 bases to trimming and J lost 3 bases, with 3 bases between them. CDR3 in amino acids: CSAYTGELFF. The CDR3, as DNA: TGCAGCGCTTACACCGGGGAGCTGTTTTTT.

This chain joins TRBV2 and TRBJ2-7; TRBD2 agrees at 13 bases. Germline V gene lookup returns CDR1 SNHLY and CDR2 FYNNEI. This CDR3 contains 14 residues. V shed 6 bases, J shed 2 bases, and the junction held 1 base outside the gene matches. This CDR3 is CASRGTSGTYEQYF. DNA for the CDR3: TGTGCCAGCAGGGGGACTAGCGGGACCTACGAGCAGTACTTC.

The chain uses TRBV7-3 and TRBJ2-7; 7 positions match TRBD1. Germline V lookup: CDR1 SGHTA, CDR2 FQGTGA. V shed 5 bases, J shed 3 bases, and the junction held 16 bases outside the gene matches. This CDR3 region has 17 residues. The CDR3 DNA reads TGTGCCAGCAGCCGCTTAGAGCGACAGGGCCACCACTACGAGCAGTACTTC. This translates into CASSRLERQGHHYEQYF.

This chain connects TRBV6-1 to TRBJ1-4; possible D gene TRBD1, 6 bases. This CDR3 comprises 14 residues. The germline gives CDR1 MNHNS, CDR2 SASEGT. The V and J ends lost 2 bases and 8 bases respectively, with 12 bases between them. The CDR3 region has the DNA TGTGCCAGCAGTGAACAACAGGGAGGAGAAAAACTGTTTTTT. It encodes CASSEQQGGEKLFF.

V is TRBV5-6 and J is TRBJ1-4, with 8 bases matching TRBD1. V shed 6 bases and J 0 bases; nucleotides not matched to a gene: 13. The CDR3 contains 18 residues. The germline V gene has CDR1 SGHDT and CDR2 YYEEEE. CDR3 DNA sequence: TGTGCCAGCACCATCCTAACCGGGACAGGAGCAACTAATGAAAAACTGTTTTTT. This translates into CASTILTGTGATNEKLFF.

This clone was seen just once. The chain recombines TRBV6-6 with TRBJ1-2, with 7 bases fitting TRBD1. CDR1 is MNHNY, CDR2 SVGAGI, per germline (reference sequence). CDR3 length: 13 amino acids. After removal of 4 bases from V and 8 bases from J, the junction contained 7 bases not matched to a gene. For the CDR3, the DNA is TGTGCCAGCAGTTCTCCGGACAGGCCCGGCTACACCTTC. Translated: CASSSPDRPGYTF.

The chain links TRBV19 to TRBJ2-7; 7 positions match TRBD1. This CDR3 comprises 15 residues. The V and J ends lost 2 bases and 1 base, in that order; junction bases with no gene match: 5. Germline CDR1 is LNHDA and CDR2 is SQIVND (reference sequence). The CDR3 DNA reads as TGTGCCAGTAGTATATCGACAGGGCGGTCCTACGAGCAGTACTTC. It specifies CASSISTGRSYEQYF.

Details on this clone: At one end, the junction sequence differs from germline, possibly due to a read error. This chain's CDR3 is CASSSREGETQYF. CDR3 DNA: TGTGCTAGCAGCTCCAGGGAGGGTGAGACCCAGTACTTC. The chain uses TRBV7-7 and TRBJ2-5; 7 bases are shared with TRBD2. Looked up from germline, CDR1 is SSHAT and CDR2 is FNYEAQ (reference sequence). This CDR3 region has 13 residues.

V is TRBV6-5 and J is TRBJ1-1; no firm D call. V lost 2 bases to trimming and J lost 1 base, with 8 bases between them. Per germline, CDR1 MNHEY and CDR2 SVGAGI. The CDR3 has 14 residues. CDR3 sequence (DNA): TGTGCCAGCAGTTACCTATCAGGGAACACTGAAGCTTTCTTT. Amino acids: CASSYLSGNTEAFF.

The chain joins TRBV4-1 to TRBJ2-5; D gene uncertain. CDR3 length equals 13 residues. Between the trimmed V and J ends, which lost 6 bases and 2 bases, there was a span of 10 bases. Germline CDR1 and CDR2: MGHRA and YSYEKL. CDR3 loop: CASSPTRQETQYF. The CDR3 nucleotides are TGCGCCAGCAGTCCGACACGACAAGAGACCCAGTACTTC.

This clone has a handful of counts. V gene TRBV11-2 combines with J gene TRBJ2-6, with no clear D. Germline V gives CDR1 SGHAT, CDR2 FQNNGV. The CDR3 runs 19 residues. Trimming removed 2 bases from V and 0 bases from J, with 17 bases in between. The CDR3 DNA is TGTGCCAGCAGCTTACGGCCCCTATCGACAAGCTCTGGGGCCAACGTCCTGACTTTC. Protein product: CASSLRPLSTSSGANVLTF.

The chain couples TRBV11-2 to TRBJ1-5; no firm D call. The germline V gene has CDR1 SGHAT and CDR2 FQNNGV. V lost 1 base and J 5 bases, leaving 6 bases between the germline ends. There are 13 residues in the CDR3. As DNA, the CDR3 is TGTGCCAGCAGCTTAGGCGAAGATCAGCCCCAGCATTTT. It specifies CASSLGEDQPQHF. The variable domain in full, completed from reference TRBV11-2 and TRBJ1-5, reads EAGVAQSPRYKIIEKRQSVAFWCNPISGHATLYWYQQILGQGPKLLIQFQNNGVVDDSQLPKDRFSAERLKGVDSTLKIQPAKLEDSAVYLCASSLGEDQPQHFGDGTRLSIL.

The chain uses TRBV15 and TRBJ2-7; D remains ambiguous. V was clipped by 2 bases and J by 7 bases, with 9 bases between them. Germline CDR1 reads LNHNV; CDR2 reads YYDKDF (reference sequence). The CDR3 is 12 amino acids. The CDR3 here is CATSRTSEEQYF. As DNA, the CDR3 is TGTGCCACCAGCAGAACCTCAGAAGAGCAGTACTTC.

The chain's CDR3 is CASSSGNGREQFF. CDR3 DNA sequence: TGTGCCAGCAGCTCCGGCAATGGGAGAGAGCAGTTCTTC. The chain joins TRBV7-3 to TRBJ2-1, with D perhaps TRBD2 (5 bases). The CDR3 has 13 amino acids. Trimming took 4 bases from V and 10 from J, leaving 14 bases between them. The germline V gene has CDR1 SGHTA and CDR2 FQGTGA.

The rearrangement uses TRBV6-1 and TRBJ1-1; perhaps TRBD1 as D (5 bases). The germline V and J ends were trimmed by 0 bases and 5 bases, with 16 bases remaining between them. The CDR3 contains 16 residues. Germline V lookup: CDR1 MNHNS, CDR2 SASEGT. The CDR3 region is CASSEALRGSWTEAFF. In DNA, the CDR3 is TGTGCCAGCAGTGAAGCGCTTAGGGGCTCGTGGACTGAAGCTTTCTTT.

V gene TRBV7-9 combines with J gene TRBJ1-4, with 7 bases fitting TRBD1. The CDR3 is 15 residues long. Germline CDR1 is SEHNR and CDR2 is FQNEAQ (reference sequence). J gave up 4 bases and V 6 bases, and 8 bases lay outside the gene matches. In nucleotides, the CDR3 is TGTGCCAGCAGGCACACAGGGGAGGTTAATGAAAAACTGTTTTTT. Its translation is CASRHTGEVNEKLFF.

This chain links TRBV2 with TRBJ2-7; the D is unclear. The CDR3 length is 13 residues. Germline V gene sequence: CDR1 SNHLY, CDR2 FYNNEI. The germline V and J ends were trimmed by 11 bases and 0 bases, with 14 bases remaining between them. CDR3 sequence reads: CAFTPQSSYEQYF. The CDR3 DNA follows: TGTGCCTTCACCCCTCAGAGCTCCTACGAGCAGTACTTC.

The chain has TRBV6-5 and TRBJ1-2; 8 bases match TRBD1. The CDR3 has 14 residues. Germline assignment: CDR1 MNHEY and CDR2 SVGAGI. V trimming: 2 bases; J trimming: 8 bases; junction bases outside the gene matches: 7. CDR3 protein: CASSYGQGLGGYTF. CDR3 DNA: TGTGCCAGCAGTTACGGACAGGGTTTGGGCGGCTACACCTTC.

This rearrangement joins TRBV27 to TRBJ2-1; no firm D call. The V gene's germline CDR1 is MNHEY and CDR2 SMNVEV (reference sequence). V lost 2 bases and J 3 bases, leaving 8 bases between the germline ends. CDR3 length equals 14 residues. CDR3 DNA: TGTGCCAGCAGTTTACAGCGAGACTACAATGAGCAGTTCTTC. Its translation: CASSLQRDYNEQFF.